This TCR beta chain was recovered during a study of blood T cell repertoires in COVID-19. Sequencing was performed with immunoSEQ multiplex PCR; in TCRdb, only in-frame clones are kept and a portion is missing. The sample shows about 140,000 clones, 85% to 90% of them seen only once. Germline V lookup: CDR1 SGHVS, CDR2 FQNEAQ. The J segment lost 10 bases and the V segment lost 0 bases, leaving 12 bases of the junction unmatched. The CDR3 loop spans 16 amino acids. This clone showed up just once. Specimen: peripheral blood. The gene calls are TRBV7-8 and TRBJ2-1, with 7 bases that match TRBD2. This clonotype was sampled from an elderly woman with acute or convalescent COVID-19. CDR3 region: CASSLAGTTLGLEQFF. In DNA form, the CDR3 reads TGTGCCAGCAGCTTAGCCGGGACTACCTTGGGGTTAGAGCAGTTCTTC.